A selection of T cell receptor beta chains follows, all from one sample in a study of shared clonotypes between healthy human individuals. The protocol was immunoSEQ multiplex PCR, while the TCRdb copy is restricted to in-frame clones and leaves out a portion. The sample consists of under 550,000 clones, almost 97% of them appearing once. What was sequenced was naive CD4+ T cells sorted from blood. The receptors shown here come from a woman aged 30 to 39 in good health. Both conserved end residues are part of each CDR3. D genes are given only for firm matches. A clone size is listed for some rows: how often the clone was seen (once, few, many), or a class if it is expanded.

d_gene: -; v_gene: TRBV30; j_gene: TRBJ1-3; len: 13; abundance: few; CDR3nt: TGTGCCTGGAGAGTCACCTCTGGAAACACCATATATTTT; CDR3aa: CAWRVTSGNTIYF
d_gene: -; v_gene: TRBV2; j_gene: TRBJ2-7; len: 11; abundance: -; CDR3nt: TGTAAAACCGGGACTTTCTACGAGCAGTACTTC; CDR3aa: CKTGTFYEQYF
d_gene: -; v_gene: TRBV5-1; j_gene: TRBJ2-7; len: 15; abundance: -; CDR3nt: TGCGCCAGCAGCCGCAGCGGTCTAGATTCCTACGAGCAGTACTTC; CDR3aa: CASSRSGLDSYEQYF
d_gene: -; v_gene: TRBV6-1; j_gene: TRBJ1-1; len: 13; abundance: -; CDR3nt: TGTGCCAGCAGTGAATTGAGGGCAGGTGAAGCTTTCTTT; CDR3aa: CASSELRAGEAFF
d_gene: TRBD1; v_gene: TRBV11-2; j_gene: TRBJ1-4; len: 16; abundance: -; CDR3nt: TGTGCCAGCAGCAGGGACAGGACACTGACGAATGAAAAACTGTTTTTT; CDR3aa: CASSRDRTLTNEKLFF
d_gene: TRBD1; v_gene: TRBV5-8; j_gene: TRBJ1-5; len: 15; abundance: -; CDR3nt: TGTGCCAGCAGCTTGTCGGGACAGACCTACCAGCCCCAGCATTTT; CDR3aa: CASSLSGQTYQPQHF
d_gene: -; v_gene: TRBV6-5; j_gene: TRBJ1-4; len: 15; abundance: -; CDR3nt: TGTGCCAGCAGTTTCATTTCAGGGAGGAGTGAAAAACTGTTTTTT; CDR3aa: CASSFISGRSEKLFF
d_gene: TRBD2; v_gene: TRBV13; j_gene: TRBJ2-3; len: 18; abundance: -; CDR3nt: TGTGCCAGCAGCCCCGCGAGGACTAGCGGGAGTCGGAGAAATACGCAGTATTTT; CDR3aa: CASSPARTSGSRRNTQYF
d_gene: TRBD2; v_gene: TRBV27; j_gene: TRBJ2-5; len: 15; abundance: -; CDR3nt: TGTGCCAGCAGTCCGTACCAGCGGGGGCGAGAGACCCAGTACTTC; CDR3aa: CASSPYQRGRETQYF
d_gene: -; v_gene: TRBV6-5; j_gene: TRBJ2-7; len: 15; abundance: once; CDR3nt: TGTGCCAGCAGGGCGCCATTTTCCCTCACGTACGAGCAGTACTTC; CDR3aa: CASRAPFSLTYEQYF
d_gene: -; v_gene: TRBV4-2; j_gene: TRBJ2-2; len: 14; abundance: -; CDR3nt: TGTGCCAGCAGCCAAGAAGAGAACACCGGGGAGCTGTTTTTT; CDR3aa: CASSQEENTGELFF
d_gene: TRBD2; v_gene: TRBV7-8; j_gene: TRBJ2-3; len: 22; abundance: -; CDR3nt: TGTGCCAGCAGCCCATTGGTATGGGCAAGACTAGCGGGAGGGCCCTCCACAGATACGCAGTATTTT; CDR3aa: CASSPLVWARLAGGPSTDTQYF
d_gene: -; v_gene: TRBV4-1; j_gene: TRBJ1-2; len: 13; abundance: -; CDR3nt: TGCGCCAGCAGCCCCATGGACAGCTATGGCTACACCTTC; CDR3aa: CASSPMDSYGYTF
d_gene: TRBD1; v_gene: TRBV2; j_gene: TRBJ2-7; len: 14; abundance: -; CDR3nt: TGTGCCAGCAAAGGGGGCGCAGCGGTCTACGAGCAGTACTTC; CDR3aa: CASKGGAAVYEQYF
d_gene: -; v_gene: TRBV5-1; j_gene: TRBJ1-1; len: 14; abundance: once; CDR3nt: TGCGCCAGCAGCTTGGACCCCGGGGCCTCTGAAGCTTTCTTT; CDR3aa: CASSLDPGASEAFF
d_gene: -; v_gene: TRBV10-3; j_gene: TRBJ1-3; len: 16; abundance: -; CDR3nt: TGTGCCAGCAGGAGCACCCCCGGGTCCTCTGGAAACACCATATATTTT; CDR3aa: CASRSTPGSSGNTIYF
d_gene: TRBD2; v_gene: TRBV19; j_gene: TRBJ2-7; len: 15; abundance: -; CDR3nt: TGTGCCAGTAGACCGGGACTAGCGGGAGGGCGCGAGCAGTACTTC; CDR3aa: CASRPGLAGGREQYF
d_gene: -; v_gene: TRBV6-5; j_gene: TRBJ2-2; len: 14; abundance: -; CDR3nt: TGTGCCAGCAGTTACCACTCTAACACCGGGGAGCTGTTTTTT; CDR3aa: CASSYHSNTGELFF
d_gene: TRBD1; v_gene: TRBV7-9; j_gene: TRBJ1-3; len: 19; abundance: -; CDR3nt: TGTGCCAGCAGCTTAGCGGGACAGGGTGGTACAATCTCTGGAAACACCATATATTTT; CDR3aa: CASSLAGQGGTISGNTIYF
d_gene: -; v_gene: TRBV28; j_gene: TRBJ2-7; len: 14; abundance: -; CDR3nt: TGTGCCAGCACCTCCCCGGAACAGCCCTACGAGCAGTACTTC; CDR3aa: CASTSPEQPYEQYF
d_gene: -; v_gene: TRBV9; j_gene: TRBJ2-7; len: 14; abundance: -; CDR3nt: TGTGCCAGCAGCGTAGATCACGGTTCCTACGAGCAGTACTTC; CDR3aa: CASSVDHGSYEQYF